The present T cell receptor (beta chain) was sequenced within a study of T-cell memory formation after mild COVID-19. Study overall: TCR clusters showed largely donor specificity.

Regarding this clonotype: What it binds is unknown.

cDNA libraries for TCR alpha and TCR beta, carrying sample barcodes and UMIs, came from 5'RACE with constant-segment primers. TCRdb reprocessed the 5' RACE reads via MiXCR and lists one record per CDR3 protein. The sample shows approximately 350,000 distinct CDR3 sequences, over 25% of them seen only once. The CDR3 has 13 amino acids. V was cut by 4 bases and J by 7 bases, with 12 bases left in between. The V gene's germline CDR1 is KGHDR and CDR2 SFDVKD. Study outcomes and limitations: The main location of contracting CD4+ clones was CM and EM, and that of contracting CD8+ clones was EMRA. That cross-reactive memory joined was suggested by some responding clones appearing in pre-infection memory.

Sequenced material: PBMCs or a T cell subset sorted from them (not recorded which). The receptor comes from an adult woman who had mild COVID-19 (a few samples of this study predate the infection). Cell type and time point are not known. The gene calls are TRBV24-1 and TRBJ1-2; possibly TRBD1 for D (5 bases). CDR3 nucleotides: TGTGCCACCAGTGAACAAGCCGGGACTGGCTACACCTTC. It is translated as CATSEQAGTGYTF.